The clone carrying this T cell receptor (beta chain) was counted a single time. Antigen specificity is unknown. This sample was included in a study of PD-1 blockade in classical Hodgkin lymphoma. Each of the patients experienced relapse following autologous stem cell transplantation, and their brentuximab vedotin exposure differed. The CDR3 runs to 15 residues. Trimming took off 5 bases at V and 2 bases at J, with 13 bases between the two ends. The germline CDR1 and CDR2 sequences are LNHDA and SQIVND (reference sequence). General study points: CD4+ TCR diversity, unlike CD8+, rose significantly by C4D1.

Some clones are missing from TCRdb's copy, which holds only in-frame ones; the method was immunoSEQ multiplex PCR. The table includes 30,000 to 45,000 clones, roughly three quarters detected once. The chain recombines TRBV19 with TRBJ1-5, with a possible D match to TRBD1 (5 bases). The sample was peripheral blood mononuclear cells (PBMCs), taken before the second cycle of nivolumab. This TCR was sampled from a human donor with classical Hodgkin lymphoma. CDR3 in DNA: TGTGCCAGTAGTCCAAGGGACCTTGGCAATCAGCCCCAGCATTTT. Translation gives CASSPRDLGNQPQHF.